This T cell receptor (beta chain) was sequenced in a study of blood T cell repertoires in COVID-19. On the study more broadly: From the United States, Italy and Spain came samples of acute and convalescent COVID-19. The analysed material was cDNA or gDNA that came from T cells, B-cell-depleted T cells, or PBMCs.

As processed by the authors: Reference gene primer amplification gave estimated nucleated cell counts. Some clones are missing from TCRdb's copy, which holds only in-frame ones; the method was immunoSEQ multiplex PCR. V, J and clone size are taken as reported in that table, and D and trimming were inferred from the DNA itself. The sample yields some 99,000 clones, about four fifths seen once. Per the germline V gene, CDR1 is SGDLS and CDR2 is YYNGEE. The CDR3 is made up of 17 amino acids. Between the trimmed V and J ends, which lost 1 base and 6 bases, there was a span of 20 bases. The rearrangement uses TRBV9 and TRBJ2-1; D ambiguous. This TCR came from a man between 65 and 85 years old with acute or convalescent COVID-19. Input material: peripheral blood. The CDR3 is CASSVFHGPSLSNEQFF. In DNA, the CDR3 is TGTGCCAGCAGCGTATTCCATGGCCCTTCCCTCTCCAATGAGCAGTTCTTC.